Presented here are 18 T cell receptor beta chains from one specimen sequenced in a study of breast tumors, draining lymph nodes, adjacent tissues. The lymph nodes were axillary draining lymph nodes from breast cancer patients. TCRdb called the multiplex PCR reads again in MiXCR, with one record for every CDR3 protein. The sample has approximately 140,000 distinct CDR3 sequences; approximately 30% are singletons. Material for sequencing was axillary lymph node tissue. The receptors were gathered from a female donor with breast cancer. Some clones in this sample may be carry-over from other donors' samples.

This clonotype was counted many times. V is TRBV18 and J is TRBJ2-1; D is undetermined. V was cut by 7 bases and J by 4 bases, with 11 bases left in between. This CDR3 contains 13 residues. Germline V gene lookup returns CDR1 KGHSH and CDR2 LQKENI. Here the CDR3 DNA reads TGTGCCAGCTTTCGGATTCAGTACAATGAGCAGTTCTTC. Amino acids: CASFRIQYNEQFF.

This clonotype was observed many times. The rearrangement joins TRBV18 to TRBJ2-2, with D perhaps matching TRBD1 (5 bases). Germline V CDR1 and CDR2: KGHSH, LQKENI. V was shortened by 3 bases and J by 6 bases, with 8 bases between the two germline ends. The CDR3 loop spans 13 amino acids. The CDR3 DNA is TGTGCCAGCTCACCGAAGACAGCCGGGGAGCTGTTTTTT. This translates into CASSPKTAGELFF.

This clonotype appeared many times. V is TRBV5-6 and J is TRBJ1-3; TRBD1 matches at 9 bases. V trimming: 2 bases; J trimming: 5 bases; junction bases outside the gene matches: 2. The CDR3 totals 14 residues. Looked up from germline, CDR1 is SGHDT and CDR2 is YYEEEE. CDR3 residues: CASSLQGARNTIYF. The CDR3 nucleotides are TGTGCCAGCAGCTTACAGGGGGCGCGAAACACCATATATTTT.

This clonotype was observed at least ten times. CDR3 sequence: CASSHSGKLGAEQYV. As DNA, the CDR3 is TGTGCCAGCAGTCACTCGGGTAAGCTAGGAGCTGAGCAGTACGTC. The chain is built from TRBV6-6 and TRBJ2-7; D is ambiguous. The CDR3 consists of 15 residues. The germline gives CDR1 MNHNY, CDR2 SVGAGI (reference sequence).

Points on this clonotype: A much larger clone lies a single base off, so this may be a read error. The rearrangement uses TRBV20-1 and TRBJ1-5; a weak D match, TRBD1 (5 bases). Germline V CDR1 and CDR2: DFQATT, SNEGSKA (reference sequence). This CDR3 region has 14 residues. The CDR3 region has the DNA TGCAGTGCTAACTCGGGGCTTAGCAATCCGCCCCAGCATTTT. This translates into CSANSGLSNPPQHF.

CDR3 in DNA: TGTGCCAGCAAAGTTCGAGGGGACAGGAATATAGAGACCCAGTACTTC. Its protein product is CASKVRGDRNIETQYF. The chain recombines TRBV27 with TRBJ2-5; TRBD1 agrees at 8 bases. The CDR3 sequence is 16 residues long. CDR1 and CDR2 from the germline V gene are MNHEY and SMNVEV (reference sequence). The ends lost 7 bases at V and 4 bases at J; junction bases unmatched: 14.

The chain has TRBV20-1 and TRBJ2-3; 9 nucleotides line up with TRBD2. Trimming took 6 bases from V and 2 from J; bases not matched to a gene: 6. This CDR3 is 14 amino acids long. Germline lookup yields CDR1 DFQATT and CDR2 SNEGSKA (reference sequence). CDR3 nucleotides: TGCAGTGCCGAGCGGGGGGCAGACACAGATACGCAGTATTTT. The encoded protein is CSAERGADTDTQYF.

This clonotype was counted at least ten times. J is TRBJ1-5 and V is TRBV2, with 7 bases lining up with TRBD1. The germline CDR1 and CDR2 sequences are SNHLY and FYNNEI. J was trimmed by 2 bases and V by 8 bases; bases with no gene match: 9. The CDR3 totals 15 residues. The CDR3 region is CASDRESSGNQPQHF. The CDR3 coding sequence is TGTGCCAGCGACAGGGAAAGTAGTGGCAATCAGCCCCAGCATTTT.

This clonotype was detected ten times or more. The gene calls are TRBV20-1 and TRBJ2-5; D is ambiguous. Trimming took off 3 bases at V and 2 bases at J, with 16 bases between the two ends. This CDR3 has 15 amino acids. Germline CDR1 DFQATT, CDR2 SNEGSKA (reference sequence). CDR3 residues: CSASVPESAQETQYF. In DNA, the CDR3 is TGCAGTGCTAGCGTGCCAGAATCTGCACAAGAGACCCAGTACTTC.

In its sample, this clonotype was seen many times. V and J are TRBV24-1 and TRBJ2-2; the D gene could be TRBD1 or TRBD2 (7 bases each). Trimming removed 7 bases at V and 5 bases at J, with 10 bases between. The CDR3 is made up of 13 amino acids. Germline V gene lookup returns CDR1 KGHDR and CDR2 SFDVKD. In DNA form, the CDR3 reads TGTGCCACCAGGCAGGGGGGGACCGGGGAGCTGTTTTTT. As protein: CATRQGGTGELFF.

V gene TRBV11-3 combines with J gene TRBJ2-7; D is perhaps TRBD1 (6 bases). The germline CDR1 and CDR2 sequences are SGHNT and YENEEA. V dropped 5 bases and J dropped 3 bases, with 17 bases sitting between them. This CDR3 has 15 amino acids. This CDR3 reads CASSPRDRSGYEQYF. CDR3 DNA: TGTGCCAGCAGCCCCAGAGACAGGTCGGGCTACGAGCAGTACTTC. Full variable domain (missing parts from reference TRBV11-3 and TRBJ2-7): EAGVVQSPRYKIIEKKQPVAFWCNPISGHNTLYWYLQNLGQGPELLIRYENEEAVDDSQLPKDRFSAERLKGVDSTLKIQPAELGDSAVYLCASSPRDRSGYEQYFGPGTRLTVT.

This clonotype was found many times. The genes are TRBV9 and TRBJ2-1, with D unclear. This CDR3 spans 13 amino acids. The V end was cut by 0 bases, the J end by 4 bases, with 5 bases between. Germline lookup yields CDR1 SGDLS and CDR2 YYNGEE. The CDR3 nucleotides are TGTGCCAGCAGCGTAGAAGGATACAATGAGCAGTTCTTC. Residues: CASSVEGYNEQFF.

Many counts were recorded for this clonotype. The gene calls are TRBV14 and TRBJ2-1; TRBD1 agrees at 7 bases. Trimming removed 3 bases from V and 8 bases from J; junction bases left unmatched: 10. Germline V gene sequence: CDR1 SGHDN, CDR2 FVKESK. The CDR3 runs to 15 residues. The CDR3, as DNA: TGTGCCAGCAGCCAGAGGTCGAGGGGGCTCCATGAGCAGTTCTTC. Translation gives CASSQRSRGLHEQFF.

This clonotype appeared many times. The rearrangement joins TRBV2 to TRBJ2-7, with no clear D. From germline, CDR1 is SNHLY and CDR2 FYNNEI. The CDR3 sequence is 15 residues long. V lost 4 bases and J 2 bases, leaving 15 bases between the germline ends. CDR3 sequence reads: CASSVPSQVPYEQYV. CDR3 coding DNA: TGTGCCAGCAGTGTCCCTAGTCAGGTTCCCTACGAGCAGTACGTC.

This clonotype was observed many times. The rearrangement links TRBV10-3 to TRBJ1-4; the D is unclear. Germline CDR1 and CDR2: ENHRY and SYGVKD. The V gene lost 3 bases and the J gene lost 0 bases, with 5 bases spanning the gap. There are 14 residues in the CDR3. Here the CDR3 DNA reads TGTGCCATCAGTGAACTTCCAACTAATGAAAAACTGTTTTTT. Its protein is CAISELPTNEKLFF.

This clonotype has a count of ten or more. This CDR3 reads CASSVRSVDNEQFF. The CDR3, as DNA: TGTGCCAGCAGCGTAAGGAGTGTGGACAATGAGCAGTTCTTC. V and J are TRBV9 and TRBJ2-1; no firm D call. The CDR3 sequence is 14 residues long. The V gene's germline CDR1 is SGDLS and CDR2 YYNGEE. The V and J ends lost 1 base and 5 bases respectively, with 10 bases between them.

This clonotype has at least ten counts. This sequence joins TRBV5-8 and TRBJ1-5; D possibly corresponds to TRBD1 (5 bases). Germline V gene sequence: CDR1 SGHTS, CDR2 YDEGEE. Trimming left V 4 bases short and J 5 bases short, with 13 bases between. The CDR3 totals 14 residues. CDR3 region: CASSPGPWDQPQHF. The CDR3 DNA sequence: TGTGCCAGCAGCCCGGGGCCTTGGGATCAGCCCCAGCATTTT.

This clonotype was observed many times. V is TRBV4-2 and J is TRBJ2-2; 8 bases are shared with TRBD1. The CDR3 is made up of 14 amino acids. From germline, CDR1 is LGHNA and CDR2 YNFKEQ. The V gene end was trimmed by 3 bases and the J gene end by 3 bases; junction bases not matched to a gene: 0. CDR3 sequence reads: CASSQGQDTGELFF. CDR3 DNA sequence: TGTGCCAGCAGCCAGGGACAGGACACCGGGGAGCTGTTTTTT.